This T cell receptor beta chain was profiled in a study of T-cell memory formation after mild COVID-19. Across the whole study: TCR clusters largely stayed donor specific. Study-wide results and caveats: Mostly located in CM and EM were contracting CD4+ clones, with contracting CD8+ clones located in EMRA.

Remarks on this clonotype: What it binds is unknown.

This CDR3 spans 13 amino acids. Germline CDR1 is GTSNPN and CDR2 is SVGIG (reference sequence). Trimming cost V 6 bases and J 4 bases, with 15 bases left between them. The authors produced TCR alpha and TCR beta cDNA libraries with sample barcodes and UMIs by 5'RACE using constant-segment primers. TCRdb analysed the 5' RACE reads with MiXCR anew, one entry per CDR3 protein. In the table there are fewer than 450,000 distinct CDR3 sequences, approximately 21% of which are singletons. Sequencing input: PBMCs or a T cell subset sorted from them (not recorded which). V usage is TRBV30 and J usage is TRBJ1-1; D uncertain. This TCR was sampled from an adult woman who had mild COVID-19 (a few samples of this study predate the infection). Cell type and time point are not known. DNA for the CDR3: TGTGCCTGCCCTGGAGTGCGGAGCACTGAAGCTTTCTTT. Protein: CACPGVRSTEAFF.